One and the same sample provided the 7 T cell receptor beta chains below, sequenced in a study of T cell responses to AZD1222 COVID-19 vaccine. Generated by immunoSEQ multiplex PCR, the TCRdb table keeps only in-frame clones and is missing some. This table has around 110,000 clones, 90% to 95% appearing once. This specimen consisted of peripheral blood, obtained 28 days after the second AZD1222 dose. These receptor sequences come from an adult who received the AZD1222 COVID-19 vaccine.

This clone was observed a few times. V is TRBV7-9 and J is TRBJ1-5, with D possibly TRBD1 on 5 matching bases. V dropped 2 bases and J dropped 6 bases, with 11 bases sitting between them. The CDR3 is made up of 14 amino acids. CDR1 and CDR2 from the germline V gene are SEHNR and FQNEAQ (reference sequence). DNA of the CDR3: TGTGCCAGCAGCTTATCTTTAGGGGTTCAGCCCCAGCATTTT. Its translation is CASSLSLGVQPQHF.

CDR3 DNA sequence: TGTGCCAGCAGCGTGGACTGGACAGATACGCAGTATTTT. This encodes CASSVDWTDTQYF. The chain links TRBV9 to TRBJ2-3; perhaps TRBD2 as D (5 bases). With 2 bases removed from V and 3 bases from J, the gap between germline ends came to 7 bases. Germline V gene sequence: CDR1 SGDLS, CDR2 YYNGEE. The CDR3 has 13 residues.

The J gene is TRBJ1-2, the V gene TRBV28, with 11 nucleotides matching TRBD1. V trimming: 2 bases; J trimming: 7 bases; junction bases outside the gene matches: 3. The CDR3 sequence is 14 residues long. Germline lookup yields CDR1 MDHEN and CDR2 SYDVKM. The CDR3 protein is CASSLQGTGGGYTF. The CDR3 region has the DNA TGTGCCAGCAGTTTACAAGGGACAGGGGGTGGCTACACCTTC.

The J gene is TRBJ1-2, the V gene TRBV13, with 7 bases lining up with TRBD1. The V and J ends lost 0 bases and 3 bases, in that order; junction bases with no gene match: 4. The germline gives CDR1 PRHDT, CDR2 FYEKMQ (reference sequence). CDR3 length equals 15 residues. Here the CDR3 reads CASSLGGGGHYGYTF. The CDR3 region has the DNA TGTGCCAGCAGCTTAGGGGGAGGGGGCCACTATGGCTACACCTTC.

CDR3 sequence (DNA): TGTGCCACCAGTGTCTTGACGATCAGAACAGATACGCAGTATTTT. Translating gives CATSVLTIRTDTQYF. The chain uses TRBV24-1 and TRBJ2-3; D is ambiguous. V lost 5 bases, J lost 3 bases, and 14 bases lay in between. The CDR3 loop spans 15 amino acids. CDR1 and CDR2 (germline): KGHDR, SFDVKD.

This chain joins TRBV5-1 and TRBJ2-7, with 8 bases fitting TRBD2. From germline, CDR1 is SGHRS and CDR2 YFSETQ. V lost 0 bases to trimming and J lost 6 bases; unmatched junction nucleotides: 8. This CDR3 comprises 15 residues. The CDR3: CASSLVAGGSGEQYF. DNA of the CDR3: TGCGCCAGCAGCTTGGTTGCGGGGGGATCTGGCGAGCAGTACTTC.

The rearrangement links TRBV2 to TRBJ1-4, with 7 nucleotides matching TRBD1. CDR1 SNHLY and CDR2 FYNNEI come from the germline V gene. V lost 8 bases and J lost 5; bases outside the gene matches: 5. This CDR3 spans 13 amino acids. The CDR3 loop is CASSQGMNEKLFF. The CDR3 DNA follows: TGTGCCAGCTCACAGGGGATGAATGAAAAACTGTTTTTT.